A single sample is the source of the 13 T cell receptor beta chains below, sequenced in a study of control samples from healthy donors and cancer patients. Sequencing was performed with immunoSEQ multiplex PCR; in TCRdb, only in-frame clones are kept and a portion is missing. The data contain around 120,000 clones, just over 90% of them singletons. The sequenced material came from PBMCs. These receptors were collected from a man between 45 and 60 years old with head and neck cancer.

The chain combines TRBV2 with TRBJ2-1, with D unresolved. This CDR3 region has 16 residues. CDR1 is SNHLY and CDR2 is FYNNEI in the germline V gene. V lost 6 bases and J 0 bases, leaving 15 bases between the germline ends. The CDR3 reads CASSRKGFSSYNEQFF. As DNA, the CDR3 is TGTGCCAGCAGCCGAAAGGGATTCAGCTCCTACAATGAGCAGTTCTTC.

This clone appeared a single time. The chain is built from TRBV28 and TRBJ2-5; D is possibly TRBD2 (6 bases). Germline V gives CDR1 MDHEN, CDR2 SYDVKM. The V and J ends lost 6 bases and 1 base respectively, with 15 bases between them. The CDR3 sequence is 15 residues long. CDR3 nucleotide sequence: TGTGCCAGCAGAAACTACGGAGGGCTCCAAGAGACCCAGTACTTC. Protein: CASRNYGGLQETQYF.

The gene calls are TRBV19 and TRBJ1-2; D might be TRBD1 (5 bases). Germline V gene sequence: CDR1 LNHDA, CDR2 SQIVND (reference sequence). Trimming pared 2 bases from V and 4 bases from J, leaving 11 bases between. CDR3 length: 14 residues. The CDR3 DNA sequence: TGTGCCAGTAGTATAAGACAGAAGGTCTATGGCTACACCTTC. Translation: CASSIRQKVYGYTF.

The chain recombines TRBV7-9 with TRBJ2-3; TRBD2 matches at 14 bases. Per germline, CDR1 SEHNR and CDR2 FQNEAQ (reference sequence). This CDR3 has 17 residues. V shed 4 bases, J shed 5 bases, and the junction held 8 bases outside the gene matches. The DNA of the CDR3 is TGTGCCAGCAGCTCGCGACTAGCGGGGGGGCCAATAGATACGCAGTATTTT. Translated, it gives CASSSRLAGGPIDTQYF.

This chain uses TRBV23-1 with TRBJ1-6; D unresolved. TRBV23-1 is an open reading frame, and its role is uncertain. Trimming shortened V by 7 bases and J by 13 bases, and 8 bases separated the two germline ends. The CDR3 has 10 residues. CDR3 protein: CASKRRPLHF. In nucleotides, the CDR3 is TGCGCCAGCAAACGTCGGCCCCTCCACTTT.

V is TRBV7-6 and J is TRBJ2-7, with D tentatively TRBD1 or TRBD2 (6 bases each). The CDR3 extends over 14 amino acids. Per the germline V gene, CDR1 is SGHVS and CDR2 is FNYEAQ. V was clipped by 0 bases and J by 2 bases, with 8 bases between them. In DNA form, the CDR3 reads TGTGCCAGCAGCTTAGCTCGGGGGCCCTACGAGCAGTACTTC. Amino acids: CASSLARGPYEQYF.

This sequence joins TRBV7-2 and TRBJ1-3; D uncertain. This CDR3 comprises 13 residues. Trimming left V 3 bases short and J 3 bases short, with 6 bases between. Germline-derived CDR1 and CDR2 are SGHTA and FQGNSA. The DNA for the CDR3 is TGTGCCAGCAGCTTTAAGTTTGGAAACACCATATATTTT. Amino acids: CASSFKFGNTIYF. The full variable domain, completed using reference TRBV7-2 and TRBJ1-3, is GAGVSQSPSNKVTEKGKDVELRCDPISGHTALYWYRQSLGQGLEFLIYFQGNSAPDKSGLPSDRFSAERTGGSVSTLTIQRTQQEDSAVYLCASSFKFGNTIYFGEGSWLTVV.

J is TRBJ1-1 and V is TRBV2; 7 bases line up with TRBD1. With 7 bases clipped from V and 1 base from J, the junction kept 9 bases outside the gene matches. This CDR3 region has 15 residues. Looked up from germline, CDR1 is SNHLY and CDR2 is FYNNEI. CDR3 DNA: TGTGCCAGCACGTCGACAGGGCGAGGGAACACTGAAGCTTTCTTT. Residues: CASTSTGRGNTEAFF.

This clone was detected only once. This chain connects TRBV1 to TRBJ2-7; the table's D call TRBD1 went unverified against the DNA. TRBV1 is a listed pseudogene. This CDR3 is built from 16 residues. The CDR3 DNA sequence: TGCACCAGCAGCCAAGGGGACGGGACAGAGATTTACGAGCAGTACTTC. This encodes CTSSQGDGTEIYEQYF.

DNA of the CDR3: TGTGCCATCACTGGAGGAACACCGACTGAAGCTTTCTTT. It specifies CAITGGTPTEAFF. This chain links TRBV10-3 with TRBJ1-1; no clear D. CDR3 length: 13 amino acids. Trimming took 7 bases from V and 5 from J, leaving 14 bases between them. The germline V gene encodes CDR1 ENHRY and CDR2 SYGVKD.

This chain's CDR3 is CASSPLTSWATNEKLFF. Here the CDR3 DNA reads TGTGCCAGCAGCCCATTGACCTCGTGGGCAACTAATGAAAAACTGTTTTTT. J is TRBJ1-4 and V is TRBV7-2; no firm D call. Between the trimmed V and J ends, which lost 5 bases and 0 bases, there was a span of 16 bases. Germline V gene lookup returns CDR1 SGHTA and CDR2 FQGNSA. The CDR3 is 17 amino acids.

The chain carries TRBV4-3 and TRBJ1-5, with no clear D. The CDR3 sequence is 17 residues long. Trimming took off 0 bases at V and 1 base at J, with 13 bases between the two ends. Germline CDR1 reads LGHNA; CDR2 reads YSLEER. The chain's CDR3 is CASSQDLAKQSNQPQHF. The CDR3 nucleotides are TGCGCCAGCAGCCAAGATCTGGCTAAGCAGAGCAATCAGCCCCAGCATTTT.

J is TRBJ1-3 and V is TRBV5-1; D gene ambiguous. CDR3 length: 15 residues. The V gene's germline CDR1 is SGHRS and CDR2 YFSETQ. Trimming stripped 0 bases from V and 0 bases from J, with 7 bases between. CDR3 region: CASSLDQSSGNTIYF. In DNA form, the CDR3 reads TGCGCCAGCAGCTTGGATCAGAGCTCTGGAAACACCATATATTTT.